Described below is a single TCR beta chain sequence and its context. Its antigen is unknown. This sample is part of a study of identifying expanded T cells in peripheral blood. The CDR3 is 13 residues long. Germline V lookup: CDR1 LNHDA, CDR2 SQIVND (reference sequence). Trimming cost V 6 bases and J 4 bases, with 12 bases left between them. Profiled with immunoSEQ multiplex PCR; TCRdb holds only in-frame clones, not every one. The sample yields approximately 58,000 clones, more than 70% seen once. Study outcomes and limitations: About 1.2 clones differed between technical replicates, versus approximately 16 and 20 over time.

The receptor's source is a person between 18 and 75 years old in good health. The chain has TRBV19 and TRBJ1-1; D remains unclear. Material for sequencing was blood. The CDR3 sequence is CASSNKRITEAFF. In DNA, the CDR3 is TGTGCCAGTAGCAACAAGAGGATCACTGAAGCTTTCTTT.